Detailed here is one T cell receptor beta chain. Unique molecular identifiers were attached to individual cDNA molecules during library preparation. TCRdb reprocessed the RACE reads via MiXCR and lists one record per CDR3 protein. This table has under 450,000 distinct CDR3 sequences, about 6% appearing once. This entry is derived from a study of human T cells and chemical hapten exposure. Germline V gene sequence: CDR1 MDHEN, CDR2 SYDVKM. The CDR3 covers 16 residues. V was clipped by 5 bases and J by 0 bases; unmatched bases: 8. Time point denoted: patch test 2, 6 weeks after DPC sensitization. As to treatment: therapeutic diphenylcyclopropenone sensitization with weekly scalp DPC.

The starting material was whole blood, obtained in connection with sensitization to the hapten diphenylcyclopropenone (DPC). The TCR originated in a woman in her late teens or twenties with alopecia areata. Some clones in this sample may be carry-over from other donors' samples. V gene TRBV28 combines with J gene TRBJ2-7, with 9 bases lining up with TRBD1. CDR3 DNA sequence: TGTGCCAGCAGTCCGGGAGGACAGGGGAGCTCCTACGAGCAGTACTTC. Translation gives CASSPGGQGSSYEQYF. Full variable domain (outside the CDR3, taken from reference TRBV28 and TRBJ2-7): DVKVTQSSRYLVKRTGEKVFLECVQDMDHENMFWYRQDPGLGLRLIYFSYDVKMKEKGDIPEGYSVSREKKERFSLILESASTNQTSMYLCASSPGGQGSSYEQYFGPGTRLTVT.